This T cell receptor beta chain was recovered during a study of blood T cell repertoires in COVID-19. Profiled with immunoSEQ multiplex PCR; TCRdb holds only in-frame clones, not every one. The table lists 90,000 to 100,000 clones, 84% of them singletons. With respect to this clone: The same CDR3 also results from other DNA sequences found in this sample.

CDR3 length equals 13 residues. The germline V and J ends were trimmed by 2 bases and 2 bases, with 6 bases remaining between them. Germline V gene sequence: CDR1 LGHDT, CDR2 YNNKEL (reference sequence). This chain connects TRBV3-1 (or the pseudogene TRBV3-2) to TRBJ2-5, with D possibly being TRBD1 (5 bases). The TCR sequence derives from a man between 65 and 85 years old with active or convalescent COVID-19. The sequenced sample consisted of peripheral blood. The CDR3, as DNA: TGTGCCAGCAGCCAAAGGGGACAAGAGACCCAGTACTTC. Encoded protein: CASSQRGQETQYF.